The 7 T cell receptor beta chains listed next were all sequenced from one sample in a study of cytomegalovirus exposure and HLA in healthy donors (dated by TCRdb to 2016 to 2017). Library preparation employed the immunoSEQ multiplex PCR assay. The multiplex PCR relied on a mix of 60 forward primers for TCR Vbeta segments and 13 reverse primers for TCR Jbeta segments. Not all clones reach the TCRdb copy of this immuneACCESS table, which keeps in-frame sequences only. Checked studies attribute under half of the gap to unresolved V genes and leave the rest unexplained. This sample holds approximately 140,000 clones; 60% to 85% were observed only once. The top ten constitute roughly 6.8% of the sample. The sequencing input was PBMCs. These TCRs come from a man aged 50 to 60 in good health and CMV-seropositive.

This clone was found a few times. The chain employs TRBV4-2 and TRBJ2-1; 13 nucleotides match TRBD2. CDR3 length: 17 residues. Looked up from germline, CDR1 is LGHNA and CDR2 is YNFKEQ. J gave up 0 bases and V 4 bases, and 3 bases lay outside the gene matches. Here the CDR3 DNA reads TGTGCCAGCAGCCCCCGGACTAGCGGGAGCTCCTACAATGAGCAGTTCTTC. This codes for CASSPRTSGSSYNEQFF.

The chain employs TRBV5-6 and TRBJ2-7, with TRBD1 as a possible D gene (6 bases). This CDR3 is 13 amino acids long. Germline CDR1 is SGHDT and CDR2 is YYEEEE. Trimming shortened V by 5 bases and J by 2 bases, and 11 bases separated the two germline ends. CDR3: CASRNRAAYEQYF. The CDR3 DNA is TGTGCCAGCAGAAACAGGGCCGCCTACGAGCAGTACTTC.

The chain links TRBV10-3 to TRBJ1-2; 7 bases map to TRBD1. V trimming: 3 bases; J trimming: 3 bases; junction bases outside the gene matches: 10. The CDR3 is made up of 16 amino acids. Germline V gene lookup returns CDR1 ENHRY and CDR2 SYGVKD. In nucleotides, the CDR3 is TGTGCCATCAGTGAAGACAGGGCCGGGATCTACTATGGCTACACCTTC. Translation: CAISEDRAGIYYGYTF.

The chain couples TRBV15 to TRBJ2-7; D gene ambiguous. The CDR3 consists of 13 residues. Trimming took 0 bases from V and 1 from J, leaving 4 bases between them. Germline CDR1 and CDR2: LNHNV and YYDKDF (reference sequence). CDR3 sequence (DNA): TGTGCCACCAGCAGAGACAGATCCTACGAGCAGTACTTC. This codes for CATSRDRSYEQYF.

DNA for the CDR3: TGTGCCAGCAGTGAATTCAGGGATTTGGGGACTGAAGCTTTCTTT. This encodes CASSEFRDLGTEAFF. The chain couples TRBV2 to TRBJ1-1; weak D call: TRBD1 (5 bases). The V end was cut by 2 bases, the J end by 5 bases, with 15 bases between. The germline gives CDR1 SNHLY, CDR2 FYNNEI. The CDR3 spans 15 residues.

This rearrangement joins TRBV19 to TRBJ2-6; D is unresolved. The V gene's germline CDR1 is LNHDA and CDR2 SQIVND (reference sequence). The CDR3 is made up of 14 amino acids. V was pared by 3 bases and J by 4 bases, with 7 bases between. The CDR3 reads CASSMGAGANVLTF. The CDR3 region has the DNA TGTGCCAGTAGTATGGGCGCGGGGGCCAACGTCCTGACTTTC. The whole variable domain, filled in from reference TRBV19 and TRBJ2-6, reads DGGITQSPKYLFRKEGQNVTLSCEQNLNHDAMYWYRQDPGQGLRLIYYSQIVNDFQKGDIAEGYSVSREKKESFPLTVTSAQKNPTAFYLCASSMGAGANVLTFGAGSRLTVL.

V usage is TRBV6-1 and J usage is TRBJ2-2; 7 bases are shared with TRBD2. Germline V lookup: CDR1 MNHNS, CDR2 SASEGT. The V and J ends lost 7 bases and 1 base, in that order; junction bases with no gene match: 6. The CDR3 is made up of 15 amino acids. The CDR3 reads CASTIPSGNTGELFF. CDR3 bases: TGTGCCAGCACCATTCCTAGCGGGAACACCGGGGAGCTGTTTTTT.